Below, one TCR beta chain is given with its context. This clonotype was observed once. What antigen it recognizes has not been identified. Base qualities are not provided; no much larger clone lies one nucleotide away. A single read makes a weak case. The CDR3 sequence holds 12 residues, the cysteine and phenylalanine included. Only the CDR3 DNA is retained, 36 bases long and in frame from the first base. V and J lose 7 bases and 10 bases, and a span of 14 bases separates them. CDR1 and CDR2, per the germline V gene, are SNHLY and FYNNEI. The sample comes from a study of T-cell reconstitution after alpha-beta-depleted transplantation in children (dated by TCRdb to about 2016). For context, the study as a whole: Using TCR repertoire profiling, the study followed T-cell immune reconstitution in a quantitative way in children after TCRalphabeta/CD19-depleted allogeneic hematopoietic cell transplantation.

Library prep was done by PCR. The data were produced on an Illumina HiSeq 2500. Molecular barcoding was employed in the preparation of TCR libraries, with unique molecular identifiers being used to normalize TCRbeta repertoire quantification. In-frame beta chains were kept once TCRdb had trimmed the public reads at Q25 with fastp and called clones with MiXCR. Each entry is one CDR3 protein sequence, shown with its most common DNA and genes. Within this sample are 350,000 to 400,000 distinct CDR3 sequences, with approximately 12% of them counted one time only. The top ten clones comprise 4% to 5.5% of the sample.

This sequence originates from a human donor who donated a stem cell graft to a child with Fanconi anemia. The chain was built from TRBV2 and TRBJ1-5, and TRBD1 may be the D gene, going by 5 matching bases. The sample here was PBMCs, taken from the stem cell graft. The CDR3 reads CASTPSQGPQHF. The DNA reads TGTGCCAGCACGCCTTCTCAGGGACCCCAGCATTTT.